This TCR beta chain was identified during a study of CD8 T cells in Susac syndrome. TEMRA cells underwent FACS enrichment and CD8+ and CD4+ T cells underwent negative isolation. Random hexamers were used to reverse transcribe roughly 0.45 to 1 ug of RNA. The authors amplified TCR beta CDR3 across 54 Vbeta and 13 Jbeta using immunoSEQ multiplex PCR. TCRdb re-analysed the immunoSEQ multiplex PCR reads in MiXCR, keeping a single row per CDR3 protein. The repertoire consists of about 150,000 distinct CDR3 sequences, with approximately 95% occurring once and the leading ten covering over 0.095%. The V end was cut by 8 bases, the J end by 4 bases, with 15 bases between. The V gene's germline CDR1 is LGHDT and CDR2 YNNKEL (reference sequence). CDR3 length: 15 amino acids.

This receptor was taken from a human donor with multiple sclerosis. The J gene is TRBJ2-6, the V gene TRBV3-1; no firm D call. Sequencing was done on a sample of CD4+ T cells from PBMCs. In nucleotides, the CDR3 is TGTGCCAGCCGACGTGGCCCTGGGGGGGCCAACGTCCTGACTTTC. Amino acid sequence: CASRRGPGGANVLTF. The full variable domain, rest sourced from reference TRBV3-1 and TRBJ2-6, is DTAVSQTPKYLVTQMGNDKSIKCEQNLGHDTMYWYKQDSKKFLKIMFSYNNKELIINETVPNRFSPKSPDKAHLNLHINSLELGDSAVYFCASRRGPGGANVLTFGAGSRLTVL.